One sample yielded the 19 T cell receptor beta chains listed below, sequenced in a study of T-cell reconstitution after alpha-beta-depleted transplantation in children. Unique molecular identifiers were incorporated during preparation of the TCRbeta library. TCRdb passed the PCR reads through MiXCR, listing each CDR3 protein once. The repertoire has 700,000 to 850,000 distinct CDR3 sequences, roughly 15% of them found once; the top ten carry around 4.5%. This material consisted of PBMCs, mostly from graft donor cells, taken 360 days after TCRalphabeta/CD19-depleted stem cell transplant. The receptor set was obtained from a male patient between 5 and 17 years old who had a stem cell transplant for acute lymphoblastic leukemia, so the T cells may come from the graft donor.

This rearrangement joins TRBV7-9 to TRBJ2-1, with 7 bases fitting TRBD1. In germline, CDR1 is SEHNR, CDR2 FQNEAQ (reference sequence). The junction had 6 bases not matched to a gene; V was cut back by 1 base and J by 6 bases. The length of the CDR3 is 15 residues. CDR3 DNA sequence: TGTGCCAGCAGCTTAGAGGGGACAGTTTTCAATGAGCAGTTCTTC. Encoded protein: CASSLEGTVFNEQFF.

This clonotype was counted between two and nine times. The gene calls are TRBV18 and TRBJ1-4; the D gene is possibly TRBD1 (5 bases). V was clipped by 3 bases and J by 7 bases, with 15 bases between them. Per the germline V gene, CDR1 is KGHSH and CDR2 is LQKENI. This CDR3 is built from 15 residues. DNA of the CDR3: TGTGCCAGCTCACCTTCGAGGCAGGGTGGTGAAAAACTGTTTTTT. Amino acid sequence: CASSPSRQGGEKLFF.

This chain connects TRBV5-1 to TRBJ2-5; 9 bases map to TRBD2. This CDR3 region has 15 residues. Germline loops: CDR1 SGHRS, CDR2 YFSETQ. V dropped 5 bases and J dropped 5; count of bases not matched to a gene: 10. The CDR3, as DNA: TGCGCCAGCAGGCCTAGCGGGGACGCGTCGGAGACCCAGTACTTC. Its translation: CASRPSGDASETQYF.

This clonotype was seen more than once but under ten times. The chain combines TRBV2 with TRBJ2-1; 10 bases fit TRBD2. Germline V lookup: CDR1 SNHLY, CDR2 FYNNEI. This CDR3 is built from 14 residues. Trimming took 7 bases from V and 5 from J; bases not matched to a gene: 5. The CDR3 spells CASIGLADNNEQFF. In nucleotides, the CDR3 is TGTGCCAGCATTGGACTAGCGGATAACAATGAGCAGTTCTTC.

V and J are TRBV3-1 and TRBJ2-1, with unresolved D. Germline CDR1 and CDR2: LGHDT and YNNKEL (reference sequence). The CDR3 spans 13 residues. V was clipped by 4 bases and J by 4 bases, with 8 bases between them. The CDR3 DNA is TGTGCCAGCAGCCCCTTTAGGTACAATGAGCAGTTCTTC. Its translation is CASSPFRYNEQFF.

This chain uses TRBV5-5 with TRBJ2-3, with D unresolved. The CDR3 is 15 amino acids. Trimming took off 5 bases at V and 0 bases at J, with 13 bases between the two ends. Germline CDR1 is SGHKS and CDR2 is YYEKEE (reference sequence). CDR3 residues: CASSPTDFSTDTQYF. CDR3 bases: TGTGCCAGCAGTCCGACGGATTTTAGCACAGATACGCAGTATTTT. Using reference TRBV5-5 and TRBJ2-3 for the parts outside the CDR3, the full variable domain is DAGVTQSPTHLIKTRGQQVTLRCSPISGHKSVSWYQQVLGQGPQFIFQYYEKEERGRGNFPDRFSARQFPNYSSELNVNALLLGDSALYLCASSPTDFSTDTQYFGPGTRLTVL.

The chain links TRBV29-1 to TRBJ1-5; TRBD1 matches at 7 bases. J lost 4 bases, V lost 4 bases, and 4 bases had no gene match. Germline V gene lookup returns CDR1 SQVTM and CDR2 ANQGSEA. The CDR3 consists of 13 residues. CDR3: CSVGPTGNQPQHF. CDR3 nucleotide sequence: TGCAGCGTTGGACCGACAGGGAATCAGCCCCAGCATTTT. The whole variable domain, remainder taken from reference TRBV29-1 and TRBJ1-5, is SAVISQKPSRDICQRGTSLTIQCQVDSQVTMMFWYRQQPGQSLTLIATANQGSEATYESGFVIDKFPISRPNLTFSTLTVSNMSPEDSSIYLCSVGPTGNQPQHFGDGTRLSIL.

V is TRBV19 and J is TRBJ1-5, with unresolved D. V was trimmed by 3 bases and J by 8 bases, leaving 14 bases between them. This CDR3 is 14 amino acids long. The germline CDR1 and CDR2 sequences are LNHDA and SQIVND (reference sequence). CDR3 sequence reads: CASSISVFVKPQHF. Here the CDR3 DNA reads TGTGCCAGTAGTATCTCGGTCTTCGTTAAGCCCCAGCATTTT.

This clonotype was detected many times. V and J are TRBV29-1 and TRBJ2-1, with D perhaps matching TRBD2 (5 bases). V was cut by 5 bases and J by 0 bases, with 14 bases left in between. Germline assignment: CDR1 SQVTM and CDR2 ANQGSEA. This CDR3 comprises 15 residues. The CDR3 region is CSVLGSSSSYNEQFF. In nucleotides, the CDR3 is TGCAGCGTTCTAGGGAGCTCGAGCTCCTACAATGAGCAGTTCTTC.

The chain carries TRBV7-3 and TRBJ2-5; 9 nucleotides match TRBD2. CDR1 and CDR2 (germline): SGHTA, FQGTGA. This CDR3 contains 15 residues. The trim removed 4 bases at V and 2 bases at J, leaving 5 bases unmatched. The CDR3 is CASSSPTSGQETQYF. Written as DNA, the CDR3 is TGTGCCAGCAGCTCCCCAACTAGCGGGCAAGAGACCCAGTACTTC.

This clonotype was seen a few times. The rearrangement joins TRBV4-2 to TRBJ2-1; 8 nucleotides agree with TRBD2. The CDR3 has 19 amino acids. Germline trimming cut 2 bases from V and 7 bases from J; bases unmatched to any gene: 19. CDR1 is LGHNA, CDR2 YNFKEQ, per germline. The CDR3 DNA sequence: TGTGCCAGCAGCCAATCCGAAGGACTAGCCCCATTCCCGGGGAATGAGCAGTTCTTC. The encoded protein is CASSQSEGLAPFPGNEQFF.

This clonotype turned up a few times. This chain connects TRBV5-1 to TRBJ1-5, with D maybe TRBD1 (6 bases). Trimming pared 4 bases from V and 4 bases from J, leaving 12 bases between. The CDR3 covers 14 residues. Germline V gene data show CDR1 as SGHRS and CDR2 as YFSETQ. The CDR3 DNA follows: TGCGCCAGCAGCCCATCGACAGGAAATCAGCCCCAGCATTTT. The encoded protein is CASSPSTGNQPQHF.

Only a few counts were recorded for this clonotype. The J gene is TRBJ2-3, the V gene TRBV7-2; a possible D gene is TRBD2 (5 bases). Looked up from germline, CDR1 is SGHTA and CDR2 is FQGNSA. Trimming removed 5 bases at V and 8 bases at J, with 14 bases between. CDR3 length: 13 amino acids. This chain's CDR3 is CASSTDIGSTQYF. The CDR3, as DNA: TGTGCCAGCAGCACCGATATTGGGAGTACGCAGTATTTT.

The gene calls are TRBV3-1 and TRBJ2-5; no clear D. V shed 3 bases and J shed 5 bases, with 4 bases lying between them. The CDR3 runs to 11 residues. CDR1 and CDR2 (germline): LGHDT, YNNKEL (reference sequence). The CDR3 DNA is TGTGCCAGCAGCCAGTGGGAGACCCAGTACTTC. Amino acids: CASSQWETQYF.

This clonotype has at least ten counts. The chain uses TRBV29-1 and TRBJ2-7; D is unclear. CDR1 SQVTM and CDR2 ANQGSEA come from the germline V gene. V lost 6 bases, J lost 7 bases, and 16 bases lay in between. This CDR3 has 12 residues. CDR3 region: CSVRPLKEEQYF. CDR3 in DNA: TGCAGCGTGAGACCCCTAAAGGAGGAGCAGTACTTC.

This clonotype was observed many times. The gene calls are TRBV5-1 and TRBJ2-5; TRBD1 matches 7 bases. Germline lookup yields CDR1 SGHRS and CDR2 YFSETQ. J lost 2 bases, V lost 2 bases, and 3 bases had no gene match. The CDR3 covers 14 residues. In DNA, the CDR3 is TGCGCCAGCAGCTTCCGGGGACAGCAAGAGACCCAGTACTTC. Amino acid sequence: CASSFRGQQETQYF.

V gene TRBV12-3 or TRBV12-4 combines with J gene TRBJ2-5; D is ambiguous. V was trimmed by 6 bases and J by 4 bases, leaving 6 bases between them. The CDR3 is 11 amino acids. CDR3 protein: CASSHLETQYF. The CDR3, as DNA: TGTGCCAGCAGCCACTTAGAGACCCAGTACTTC.

The sample holds a few counts of this clonotype. The rearrangement joins TRBV5-1 to TRBJ2-7, with TRBD1 matching over 11 bases. Germline loops: CDR1 SGHRS, CDR2 YFSETQ. The CDR3 totals 16 residues. The junction had 12 bases not matched to a gene; V was cut back by 3 bases and J by 7 bases. CDR3 loop: CASSSGRDRGAWEQYF. CDR3 sequence (DNA): TGCGCCAGCAGCTCTGGCCGGGACAGGGGGGCGTGGGAGCAGTACTTC.

The gene calls are TRBV25-1 and TRBJ1-2; tentatively, D is TRBD1 (6 bases). V lost 3 bases to trimming and J lost 4 bases, with 9 bases between them. The germline CDR1 and CDR2 sequences are MGHDK and SYGVNS. The CDR3 is 13 amino acids. This chain's CDR3 is CASSDRGLYGYTF. The CDR3 coding sequence is TGTGCCAGCAGTGACAGGGGTCTCTATGGCTACACCTTC.